These T cell receptor beta chains were read from a single sample in a study of cytomegalovirus exposure and HLA in healthy donors. TCRdb keeps only in-frame clones here, not all; method: immunoSEQ multiplex PCR. This sample has about 120,000 clones, with nearly 80% found just once. The sequenced sample consisted of PBMCs. All receptors derive from a woman aged 25-40 years in good health and CMV-seropositive. CDR3s include the opening cysteine and the closing phenylalanine or tryptophan. D genes are given only for firm matches. A row's size may be missing; if present it is once, few, many or a size class.

J | D | size | V | DNA | CDR3
TRBJ2-7 | - | - | TRBV5-5 | TGTGCCAGCAGCTTGGGGAGGTACGGTCTGACCTACGAGCAGTACTTC | CASSLGRYGLTYEQYF
TRBJ2-1 | TRBD2 | - | TRBV18 | TGTGCCAGCTCACCCTCGCGGGGGGGTGAGCAGTTCTTC | CASSPSRGGEQFF
TRBJ2-3 | - | - | TRBV7-2 | TGTGCCAGCAGCTCTAGACTAGTTGCAAATACGCAGTATTTT | CASSSRLVANTQYF
TRBJ1-1 | - | - | TRBV7-7 | TGTGCCAGCAGCTTAAGCGAGAACACTGAAGCTTTCTTT | CASSLSENTEAFF
TRBJ1-2 | - | - | TRBV6-5 | TGTGCCAGCAGCGGACAGAAACGAATTAGCTATGGCTACACCTTC | CASSGQKRISYGYTF
TRBJ1-2 | TRBD1 | - | TRBV6-5 | TGTGCCAGCAGTAAAGAGACAGGGGCTTTCTACACCTTC | CASSKETGAFYTF
TRBJ2-2 | - | few | TRBV29-1 | TGCAGCGTCGAAACGGGGAGGGGGGGCCACGGGGAGCTGTTTTTT | CSVETGRGGHGELFF
TRBJ2-1 | - | - | TRBV10-3 | TGTGCCATCAGTGACCCCCAGGGATTCCACAATGAGCAGTTCTTC | CAISDPQGFHNEQFF
TRBJ2-1 | - | - | TRBV7-2 | TGTGCCAGCAGCTTACAGCTTTTCCAGGTCGGCAATGAGCAGTTCTTC | CASSLQLFQVGNEQFF
TRBJ2-2 | TRBD1 | - | TRBV10-2 | TGCGCCTGCCACAGACAGGGCCGGAACACCGGGGAGCTGTTTTTT | CACHRQGRNTGELFF
TRBJ2-7 | - | - | TRBV11-3 | TGTGCCAGCAGCTTAGAGGGAGGCCTGTCCGAGCAGTACTTC | CASSLEGGLSEQYF
TRBJ1-4 | TRBD1 | - | TRBV29-1 | TGCAGCGTTGGGCAGGGGGCAGAAGAAAAACTGTTTTTT | CSVGQGAEEKLFF
TRBJ2-7 | - | - | TRBV4-3 | TGCGCCAGCAGCCAAGATAGTCCTGGAGGGGCGTACTTC | CASSQDSPGGAYF
TRBJ2-4 | - | few | TRBV21-1 | TGTGCCAGCAGCAAAGGGGCGGCCAAAAACATTCAGTACTTC | CASSKGAAKNIQYF
TRBJ2-2 | TRBD2 | few | TRBV4-1 | TGCGCCAGCAGATCCCTGACTAGCGGGGCCGGGGAGCTGTTTTTT | CASRSLTSGAGELFF
TRBJ1-4 | - | few | TRBV11-2 | TGTGCCAGCAGCCTTGTAGGGGGGGCTCTTAATGAAAAACTGTTTTTT | CASSLVGGALNEKLFF
TRBJ1-5 | TRBD1 | - | TRBV2 | TGTGCCAGCAGTGGGGGACAGGGGGCGAGCAATCAGCCCCAGCATTTT | CASSGGQGASNQPQHF
TRBJ2-5 | - | once | TRBV5-1 | TGCGCCAGCAGCTTCGGAGAGACCCAGTACTTC | CASSFGETQYF